This T cell receptor beta chain was documented in a study of T cells in Graves' hyperthyroidism and ophthalmopathy (dated by TCRdb to the late 2010s). Turning to the overall study: Peripheral blood was collected at initial diagnosis, before any treatment. Prospective prediction of ophthalmopathy was tested in an independent validation cohort consisting of fewer than 20 hyperthyroidism patients and some 16 patients who later progressed to ophthalmopathy. Once sampling was done, hyperthyroidism patients were given methimazole at a starting dose of 30 mg daily, whereas ophthalmopathy patients were given high-dose intravenous methylprednisolone. The study also compared thyroid tissue and blood T-cell repertoires from five or six Graves' hyperthyroidism patients. The paper describes TCR Vbeta CDR3 sequencing of some 130 peripheral blood samples, made up of roughly 40 ophthalmopathy patients, around 78 hyperthyroidism patients and 17 progressor patients. To identify distinguishing TCR V-J signatures, a discovery cohort of around 100 patients was used, comprising 43 with Graves' ophthalmopathy and about 59 with stable Graves' hyperthyroidism. The roughly 91 discovery patients were randomly divided into training and test sets at a 7:3 ratio.

The CDR3 has 16 amino acids, counting the end cysteine and phenylalanine. CDR3 DNA only is kept here, 48 bases in frame from base 1. Trimming removed 3 bases from V and 2 bases from J; the gene matches leave 6 bases unexplained. The germline V gene provides CDR1 SGHAT and CDR2 FQNNGV. Broad study findings and their caveats: Most expanded thyroid clonotypes (frequency above 0.001) were also detected in blood, a finding suggesting that blood repertoires may reflect thyroid immune responses. Ophthalmopathy was separated from stable hyperthyroidism by a 13 V-J signature model, with approximately 85% sensitivity and approximately 84% specificity obtained in cross-validation and 80%/75% obtained in testing. Sample size was not statistically predetermined, and blinding of investigators to group allocation was not performed. During validation, the model predicted progression to ophthalmopathy a median of about 6.3 months ahead of onset, with more than 55% sensitivity and 72.22% specificity.

Ten or more counts support this clonotype. No antigen is known for it. Nothing much larger sits one base from this clone, and base qualities are not available. In the ophthalmopathy patients, disease was moderately to severely active, with a Clinical Activity Score of 3 or more, a NOSPECS grade of 4 or more, and a duration of less than 3 months. The study excluded patients with uncontrolled infections, other autoimmune diseases, pregnancy or lactation. Clinical symptoms, serum thyroxine and TRAb, thyroid ultrasound, and orbital computed tomography formed the basis for the diagnoses. PBMCs were separated from under 12 ml of fresh peripheral blood using Ficoll-Paque density gradient centrifugation. Total RNA was extracted with Trizol reagent, and quality was checked on an Agilent 2100 Bioanalyzer. The TCR beta CDR3 regions were amplified from the RNA transcripts. The TCR CDR3 was subjected to a first round of RT-PCR using the HTBI primer set and the Qiagen OneStep RT-PCR kit. A second multiplex PCR round built the libraries, followed by size selection and purification. The libraries were sequenced on an Illumina HiSeq2000 using paired-end 100 bp reads. From the authors' description of their analysis: SOAPnuke was used to process the raw data, removing reads that contained adapters or uncalled bases, had a mean Phred below 15, or lacked an exact match to the constant primer or identifier. COPE v1.2.5 was used to merge high-quality paired reads, and clonotypes were defined as unique nucleotide sequences. MiTCR v1.1 was used to align the clonotypes against IMGT TRBV, TRBD and TRBJ reference segments. The analysis was restricted to V-J combinations with a frequency above 0.0001, which together covered about 99% of the repertoires. A TCS score was defined as the ratio between F50 (clonal expansion) and ExV (chaos), using BLOSUM62-based TCRdist between CDR3 peptides within each V-J. Welch's t-statistics and random forest reduced 500 to 650 V-J features to about 13, which were used in a naive Bayes classifier (R e1071). In-frame beta chains were kept once TCRdb had trimmed the public reads at Q25 with fastp and called clones with MiXCR. Identical CDR3 proteins give one entry, which carries the most common genes and DNA. The V and J calls reflect TCRdb's pipeline rather than the authors' work. The sample yields 200,000 to 250,000 distinct CDR3 sequences; roughly 15% were counted once. The ten top clones hold around 30% of the sample.

The TCR originated in a woman between 18 and 30 years old with Graves' ophthalmopathy. Sequenced input: blood. The chain uses TRBV11-2 and TRBJ2-5, and TRBD1 aligns with 10 junction nucleotides. The CDR3 protein is CASSLRDRGLQETQYF. The DNA sequence is as follows: TGTGCCAGCAGCTTGCGGGACAGGGGATTACAAGAGACCCAGTACTTC.